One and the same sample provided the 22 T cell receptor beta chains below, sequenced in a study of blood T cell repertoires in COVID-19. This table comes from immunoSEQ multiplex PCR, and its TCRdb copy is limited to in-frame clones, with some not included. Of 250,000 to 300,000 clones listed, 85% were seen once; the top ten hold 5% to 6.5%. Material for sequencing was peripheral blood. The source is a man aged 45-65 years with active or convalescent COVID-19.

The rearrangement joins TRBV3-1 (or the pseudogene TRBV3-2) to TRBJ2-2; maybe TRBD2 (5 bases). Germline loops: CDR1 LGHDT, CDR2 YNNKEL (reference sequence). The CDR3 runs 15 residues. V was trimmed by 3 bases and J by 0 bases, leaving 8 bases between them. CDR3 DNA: TGTGCCAGCAGCCAGGAGCGGACGAACACCGGGGAGCTGTTTTTT. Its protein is CASSQERTNTGELFF.

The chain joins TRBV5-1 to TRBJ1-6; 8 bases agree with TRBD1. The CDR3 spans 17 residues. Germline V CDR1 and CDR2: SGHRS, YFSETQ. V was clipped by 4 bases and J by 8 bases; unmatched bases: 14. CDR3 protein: CASSPGQAASDYSPLHF. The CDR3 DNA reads TGCGCCAGCAGCCCGGGACAGGCCGCCTCTGACTATTCACCCCTCCACTTT.

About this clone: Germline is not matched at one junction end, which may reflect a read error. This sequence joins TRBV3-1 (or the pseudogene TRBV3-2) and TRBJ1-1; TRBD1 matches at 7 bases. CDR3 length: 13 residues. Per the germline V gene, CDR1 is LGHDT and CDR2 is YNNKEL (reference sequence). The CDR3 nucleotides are TGTGCCAGCAGCCCCCGACAGGGTTTGATGAAGTACTTT. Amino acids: CASSPRQGLMKYF.

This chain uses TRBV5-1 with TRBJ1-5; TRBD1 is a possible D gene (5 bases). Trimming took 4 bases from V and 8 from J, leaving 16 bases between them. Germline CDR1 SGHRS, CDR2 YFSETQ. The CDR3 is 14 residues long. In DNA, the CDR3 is TGCGCCAGCAGCGCCGATGGGGTCAGGGAGCCCCAGCATTTT. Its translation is CASSADGVREPQHF.

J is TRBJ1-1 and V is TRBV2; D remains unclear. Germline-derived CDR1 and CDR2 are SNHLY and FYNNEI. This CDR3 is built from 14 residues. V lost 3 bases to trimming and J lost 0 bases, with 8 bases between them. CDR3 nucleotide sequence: TGTGCCAGCAGTGAGAGGTCCATGAACACTGAAGCTTTCTTT. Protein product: CASSERSMNTEAFF.

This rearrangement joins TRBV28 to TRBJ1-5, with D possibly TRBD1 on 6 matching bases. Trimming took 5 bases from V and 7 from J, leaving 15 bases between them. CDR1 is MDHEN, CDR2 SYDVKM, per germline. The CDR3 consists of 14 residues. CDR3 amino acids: CASSPRQDRQPQHF. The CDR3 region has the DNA TGTGCCAGCAGTCCTCGACAGGATCGCCAGCCCCAGCATTTT. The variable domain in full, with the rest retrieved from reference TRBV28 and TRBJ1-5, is DVKVTQSSRYLVKRTGEKVFLECVQDMDHENMFWYRQDPGLGLRLIYFSYDVKMKEKGDIPEGYSVSREKKERFSLILESASTNQTSMYLCASSPRQDRQPQHFGDGTRLSIL.

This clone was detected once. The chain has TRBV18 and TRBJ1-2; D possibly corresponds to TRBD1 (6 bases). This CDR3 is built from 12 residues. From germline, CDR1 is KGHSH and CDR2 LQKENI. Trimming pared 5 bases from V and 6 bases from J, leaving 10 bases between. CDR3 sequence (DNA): TGTGCCAGCTCAAGGGGGACGGATGGCTACACCTTC. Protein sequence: CASSRGTDGYTF. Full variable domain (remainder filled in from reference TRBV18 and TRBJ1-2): NAGVMQNPRHLVRRRGQEARLRCSPMKGHSHVYWYRQLPEEGLKFMVYLQKENIIDESGMPKERFSAEFPKEGPSILRIQQVVRGDSAAYFCASSRGTDGYTFGSGTRLTVV.

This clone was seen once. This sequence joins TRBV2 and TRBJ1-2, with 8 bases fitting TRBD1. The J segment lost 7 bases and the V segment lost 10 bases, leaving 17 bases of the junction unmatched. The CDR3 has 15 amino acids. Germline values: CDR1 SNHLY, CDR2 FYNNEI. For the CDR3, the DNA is TGTGCCACCACATTTTCCCCCGGGACAGGTCTTGGCTACACCTTC. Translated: CATTFSPGTGLGYTF.

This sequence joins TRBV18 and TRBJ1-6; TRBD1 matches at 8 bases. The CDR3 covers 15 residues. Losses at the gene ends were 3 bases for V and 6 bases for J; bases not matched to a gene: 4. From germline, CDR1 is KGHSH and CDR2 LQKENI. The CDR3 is CASSPTGGGNSPLHF. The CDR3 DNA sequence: TGTGCCAGCTCACCTACAGGGGGTGGTAATTCACCCCTCCACTTT.

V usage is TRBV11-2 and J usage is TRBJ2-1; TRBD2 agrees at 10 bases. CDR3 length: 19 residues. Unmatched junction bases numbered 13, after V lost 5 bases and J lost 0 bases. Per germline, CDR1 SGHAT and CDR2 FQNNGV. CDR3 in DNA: TGTGCCAGCAGCCCCGAGGCACTAGCGGGGCCCCGCTCCTACAATGAGCAGTTCTTC. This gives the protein CASSPEALAGPRSYNEQFF.

The CDR3 loop reads CASSLWGGVVEQYF. In DNA form, the CDR3 reads TGCGCCAGCAGCTTGTGGGGAGGGGTGGTCGAGCAGTACTTC. The gene calls are TRBV5-1 and TRBJ2-7, with 7 bases identical to TRBD2. This CDR3 has 14 amino acids. CDR1 SGHRS and CDR2 YFSETQ come from the germline V gene. V dropped 1 base and J dropped 6; count of bases not matched to a gene: 7.

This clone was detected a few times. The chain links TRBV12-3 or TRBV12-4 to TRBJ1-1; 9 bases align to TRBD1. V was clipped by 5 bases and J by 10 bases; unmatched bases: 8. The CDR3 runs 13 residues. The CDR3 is CASSPGGQGRAFF. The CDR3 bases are TGTGCCAGCAGTCCCGGGGGACAGGGAAGAGCTTTCTTT.

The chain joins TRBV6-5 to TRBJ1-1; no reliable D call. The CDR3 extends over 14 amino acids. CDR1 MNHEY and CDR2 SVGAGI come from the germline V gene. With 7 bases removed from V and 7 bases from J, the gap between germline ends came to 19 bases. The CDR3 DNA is TGTGCCAGCACCCCACCAGGCCGACGTTTTGAAGCTTTCTTT. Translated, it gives CASTPPGRRFEAFF.

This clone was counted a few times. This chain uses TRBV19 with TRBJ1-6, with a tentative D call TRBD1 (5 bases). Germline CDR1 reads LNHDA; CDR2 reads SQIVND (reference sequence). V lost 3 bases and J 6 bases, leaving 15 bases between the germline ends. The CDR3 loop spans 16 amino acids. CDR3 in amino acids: CASSIRGFPINSPLHF. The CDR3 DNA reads TGTGCCAGTAGTATCCGGGGGTTTCCCATTAATTCACCCCTCCACTTT.

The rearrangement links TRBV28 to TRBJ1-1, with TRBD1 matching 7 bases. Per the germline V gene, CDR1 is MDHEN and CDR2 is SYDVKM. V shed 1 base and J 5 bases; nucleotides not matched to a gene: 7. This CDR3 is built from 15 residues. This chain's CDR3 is CASSLFSGGGTEAFF. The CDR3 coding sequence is TGTGCCAGCAGTTTATTTTCAGGGGGAGGAACTGAAGCTTTCTTT. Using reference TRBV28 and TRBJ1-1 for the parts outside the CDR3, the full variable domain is DVKVTQSSRYLVKRTGEKVFLECVQDMDHENMFWYRQDPGLGLRLIYFSYDVKMKEKGDIPEGYSVSREKKERFSLILESASTNQTSMYLCASSLFSGGGTEAFFGQGTRLTVV.

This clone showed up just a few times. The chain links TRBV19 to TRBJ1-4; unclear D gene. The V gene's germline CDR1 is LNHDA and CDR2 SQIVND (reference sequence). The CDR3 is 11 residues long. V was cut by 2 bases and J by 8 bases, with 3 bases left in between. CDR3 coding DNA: TGTGCCAGTAGTATATCGGAAAAACTGTTTTTT. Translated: CASSISEKLFF.

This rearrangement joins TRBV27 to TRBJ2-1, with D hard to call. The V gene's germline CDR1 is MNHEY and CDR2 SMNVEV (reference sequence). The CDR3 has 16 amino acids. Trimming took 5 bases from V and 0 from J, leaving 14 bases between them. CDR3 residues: CASSHLHDSSYNEQFF. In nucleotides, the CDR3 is TGTGCCAGCAGTCACCTGCACGATAGCTCCTACAATGAGCAGTTCTTC.

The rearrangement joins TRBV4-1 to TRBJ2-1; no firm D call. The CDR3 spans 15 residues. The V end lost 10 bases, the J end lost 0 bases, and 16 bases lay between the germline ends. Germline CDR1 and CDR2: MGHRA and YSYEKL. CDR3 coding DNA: TGCGCCACCAAAGAAGAGCATTACTCCTACAATGAGCAGTTCTTC. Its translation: CATKEEHYSYNEQFF.

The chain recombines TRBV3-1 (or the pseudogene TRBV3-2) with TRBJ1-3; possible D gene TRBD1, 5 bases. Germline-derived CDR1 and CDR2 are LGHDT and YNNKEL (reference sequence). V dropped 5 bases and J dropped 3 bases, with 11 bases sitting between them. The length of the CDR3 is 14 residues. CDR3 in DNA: TGTGCCAGCAGCTCCTCAGGGCGTGGAAACACCATATATTTT. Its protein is CASSSSGRGNTIYF.

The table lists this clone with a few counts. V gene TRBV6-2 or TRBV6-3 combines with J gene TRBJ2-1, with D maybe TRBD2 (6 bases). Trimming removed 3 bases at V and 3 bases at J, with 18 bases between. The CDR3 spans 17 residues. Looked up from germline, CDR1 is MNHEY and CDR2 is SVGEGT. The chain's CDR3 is CASSYLVRTTIYNEQFF. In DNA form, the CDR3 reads TGTGCCAGCAGTTATCTGGTTAGGACTACAATCTACAATGAGCAGTTCTTC.

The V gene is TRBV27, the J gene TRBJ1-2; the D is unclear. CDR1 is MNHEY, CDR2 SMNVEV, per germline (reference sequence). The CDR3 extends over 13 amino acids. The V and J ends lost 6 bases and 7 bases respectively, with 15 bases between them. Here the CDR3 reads CASSMPSEGGYTF. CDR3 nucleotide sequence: TGTGCCAGCAGCATGCCCTCGGAGGGTGGCTACACCTTC.

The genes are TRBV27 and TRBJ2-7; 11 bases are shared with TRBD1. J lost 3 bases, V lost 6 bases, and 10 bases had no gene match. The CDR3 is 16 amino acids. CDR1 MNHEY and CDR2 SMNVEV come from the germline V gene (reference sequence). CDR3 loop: CASSRTGTGGGYEQYF. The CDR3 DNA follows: TGTGCCAGCAGCCGGACCGGGACAGGGGGGGGCTACGAGCAGTACTTC.